This TCR beta chain appears in the sequencing data of a study of T cell responses to AZD1222 COVID-19 vaccine. In the study overall: Timing groups of about 4 and about 12 weeks for second doses were pooled.

TCRdb keeps only in-frame clones here, not all; method: immunoSEQ multiplex PCR. This sample has around 100,000 clones, with around 90% found just once. CDR1 and CDR2 (germline): LNHNV, YYDKDF (reference sequence). This CDR3 has 16 residues. Study-wide results and caveats: Targets within unmutated variant regions were reportedly found for nearly half of spike-specific TCRs. Donor demographics were predominantly white British with a female majority; clonal diversity may be underestimated.

Comments on this clone: What it recognizes is unknown. An end of the junction differs from the germline gene, which may be a read error.

The clonotype comes from an adult in good health. Here the sequenced sample was peripheral blood, taken on day 0 of AZD1222 vaccination. This chain uses TRBV15 with TRBJ2-2; the match to TRBD1 covers 8 bases. The CDR3: CATSGERQGRTGELFF. The CDR3 nucleotides are TGTGCCACCAGCGGAGAGAGACAGGGGCGCACCGGGGAGCTGTTTTTT.